The T cell receptor (beta chain) described here comes from a study of cytomegalovirus exposure and HLA in healthy donors (TCRdb year 2017). With respect to the entire study: In an earlier analysis of around 540 of the donors, about 260 Gb of sequence data and 120 million or so unique TCR beta sequences from about 190 million T cells were reported. Typing coverage differed by locus: A, B, C, DRB1 and DQB1 were typed in roughly 620-630 donors, DQA1 in roughly 500, DPA1 in approximately 610, and DPB1 in roughly 450. The study used immunosequencing to profile the T cell repertoires of about 670 subjects and linked those repertoires to cytomegalovirus serostatus. The study aimed to test whether cataloging public T cell receptors could reveal signatures of past pathogen exposure. Across 398 genotyped donors of the cohort, an average of about 200,000 unique TCR beta nucleotide sequences per donor were sequenced, and roughly 20% of those sequences were non-productive. Of the roughly 410 genotyped donors, 65% to 90% were placed in the genetic ancestry cluster associated with self-reported Caucasian donors. Donor age, sex, ethnicity and CMV serostatus were collected together with the repertoire data. Along with the approximately 620-subject first cohort, a separate validation cohort of over a hundred different subjects was used. Class I and class II HLA loci were covered by the typing at four-digit resolution. In the later analysis, no new phenotypic data were used to find candidate immune exposures; instead, reliance was placed on TCR beta sequences and their occurrence across donors. To predict cytomegalovirus infection status, the study brought together high-throughput TCR immunosequencing, statistical association of individual TCRs with disease status, and machine learning. In a later genetic analysis, genome-wide SNP genotypes for about three fifths of the roughly 670 donors were used, and that subset was treated as a discovery cohort. In a later analysis, previously published TCR beta repertoires from 666 donors were re-analyzed and high-resolution HLA genotyping was added so that TCR occurrence patterns could be studied. About 310 gigabases of sequencing data and tens of millions of unique TCR sequences were included in an early release covering around 600 HLA-typed donors. All discovery cohort repertoires had been generated on a single sequencing platform. In an earlier analysis of around 540 of the donors, high-throughput TCR beta sequencing was used to judge whether each TCR beta V gene segment behaved as functional or pseudogenic. Roughly five DR-DQ haplotypes were handled as single units for association and clustering because linkage in the cohort was strong.

The investigation overall reported the following: In a later analysis, HLA-associated TCR beta chains showed more clonal expansion and lower generation probabilities than non-associated chains that were equally common. In an earlier analysis of under 600 of the donors, most TCR beta V segments were observed in productive rearrangements about 87% or about 30% of the time, broadly matching IMGT annotations. Specific HLA alleles were associated with some 15,000 TCR beta sequences at a false discovery rate of 0.05 in a later analysis. Because counts were too low, 15 to 20 rarely observed V segments, including chromosome 9 orphons, were left out of the earlier analysis of 587 of the donors. A further reported finding was that TCR beta sequences accurately predicted the HLA-A and HLA-B alleles for most subjects in the first cohort. A group of highly shared sequence variants was considered likely to be a technical artifact of the sequencing pipeline. In a later genetic analysis, fewer N-insertions in productive TCRs were reported among donors in an Asian-associated ancestry cluster than the roughly 700-donor mean. Some IMGT-functional V segments, including TRBV6-2 and TRBV6-3, could not be distinguished by the 87-base-pair reads and were therefore excluded. In the study, 150 to 200 TCR beta chains were listed as associated with cytomegalovirus. The classifier was reported to diagnose cytomegalovirus status with high specificity and sensitivity in both the original and validation cohorts. According to a later analysis, most CMV-associated TCR beta chains appeared to be HLA-restricted, and the HLA associations seemed to be driven largely by CMV exposure. This cohort had only TCR beta chains sequenced, and the lack of alpha or paired-chain data limited which features could be detected. An association between a missense DCLRE1C variant and V-gene and J-gene trimming of TCR beta chains was found in a later genetic analysis and replicated in an independent cohort. Linkage disequilibrium might explain the correlated functional status among segregating V segments, but an unknown experimental factor could not be ruled out. HLA typing was unavailable for some donors at each locus, so association tests used only the typed subset. According to the authors, the approach could potentially be generalized to other disease states and immunological phenotypes. According to a later analysis, TCR association rates differed among HLA loci, with DRB1 alleles showing the most associated TCRs and HLA-C alleles showing the fewest. Most TCR sequences were seen in very few donors, while some public TCRs were found in many individuals. Three of the identified cytomegalovirus-associated TCR beta chains were confirmed in vitro to be specific for cytomegalovirus antigens. The only immune exposure information available for the cohort was CMV serostatus. When HLA alleles, especially DR and DQ, strongly co-occurred, TCR associations were difficult to assign to individual alleles. Roughly uniform sequencing depth across donors was assumed in presence/absence analyses, although this assumption may not hold. Several of the top co-occurrence clusters appeared to be linked to parvovirus B19, influenza, CMV and Epstein-Barr virus, according to a later analysis.

Libraries came from the immunoSEQ multiplex PCR assay. A mixture of 60 forward primers for TCR Vbeta segments and 13 reverse primers for TCR Jbeta segments was used in the multiplex PCR. The CDR3 region of rearranged TCR beta genes was amplified from genomic DNA by a multiplex PCR assay. The amplified TCR beta libraries were sequenced on the Illumina HiSeq System as 87-base-pair reads. In the authors' own workflow: Across the 600 to 700 repertoires, a later analysis counted tens of millions of unique TCR beta chains, roughly 11 million of which were shared by at least two donors. A nearest-neighbor algorithm error-corrected the raw reads and collapsed the reads into unique sequences, merging closely related sequences to remove PCR and sequencing errors. To assign V, D and J gene segments, CDR3 sequences were aligned to IMGT reference sequences. For a sequence to be retained, at least a six-nucleotide match to both a V gene segment and a J gene segment was required. Rearrangements were called productive when the CDR3 lacked stop codons and stayed in frame with V and J; all others were non-productive. Following IMGT convention, CDR3 was defined as the stretch from the second conserved V-encoded cysteine to the conserved J-encoded phenylalanine. In an earlier analysis of more than 550 of the donors, sequences lacking an unambiguous match to a single V gene segment were excluded. An earlier analysis of about 600 of the donors called V segments functional above 56.7% productive rearrangements and segregating when the between-donor standard deviation exceeded 5%. A statistical classification framework was built to diagnose cytomegalovirus status from the catalog of TCR beta chain sequences. In a later analysis, TCR nucleotide sequences were compared against IMGT/GENE-DB human TR gene sequences so that V and J genes could be assigned. A later analysis assigned CDR3 sequences and most-parsimonious VDJ recombination scenarios with the TCRdist pipeline. In a later analysis, each TCR beta chain was defined by its CDR3 amino acid sequence together with its V-gene family, and reads lacking a unique V-gene family were excluded. To address suspected cross-contamination and a sequencing artifact, a later analysis removed some 620 highly shared, low-generation-probability nucleotide sequences. For each public chain, a later analysis derived a clonal expansion index from normalized ranks of inferred template counts within each repertoire. A later analysis computed generation probabilities with a VDJ recombination model fitted to out-of-frame rearrangements, and checked the results against IGoR. In a later analysis, hypergeometric tests were used to score TCR-TCR, TCR-HLA and TCR-CMV co-occurrence, with a repertoire-size bias correction applied to TCR pairs. In a later analysis, false discovery rates were estimated by permuting HLA or CMV assignments 20 times. In a later analysis, co-occurring TCRs were grouped with DBSCAN, and TCRdist sequence similarity was added when clustering was performed within HLA-allele-positive subsets. For co-occurrence clustering, repertoires with fewer than 30,000 or more than 120,000 public chains were excluded, along with five repertoires with anomalous nucleotide sharing. The table comes from immuneACCESS by way of TCRdb, which keeps in-frame sequences with V and J called. Part of the clones is missing from these tables; in studies checked, under half for an unresolved V gene and the rest for unknown reasons. V and J calls and clone size are those listed in that table; D and trimming were worked out from the DNA. This sample's table carries about 78,000 clones. Around 7% of the sample is in the top ten clones.

The cohort comprised fewer than 700 healthy bone marrow donors. At the time of sampling, every cohort member was nominally healthy, though immune exposures that went unrecorded were likely present. The donor was CMV seropositive and belonged to the group of 250 to 350 seropositive cohort members. A peripheral blood sample was collected from each donor, and TCR beta sequencing was performed on peripheral blood mononuclear cells. The Qiagen DNeasy Blood Extraction Kit was used to extract genomic DNA from the blood cell samples. The germline V gene yields SGHRS for CDR1 and YFSETQ for CDR2. Germline trimming amounts to 0 bases on V and 3 bases on J, with 3 as the count of junction bases outside the gene matches. The CDR3 sequence holds 16 residues, the cysteine and phenylalanine included. Just CDR3 DNA is preserved here, 48 bases in frame from base 1. Concerning this clone: Its antigen specificity is not known.

The sequence was obtained from a female donor in good health and CMV-seropositive. Sequenced input: PBMCs. This receptor chain uses TRBV5-1 and TRBJ2-2, with 9 junctional bases fitting TRBD1. The CDR3 reads CASSLAGTGYTGELFF. The nucleotide sequence is given as TGCGCCAGCAGCTTGGCCGGGACAGGGTACACCGGGGAGCTGTTTTTT.